This T cell receptor beta chain was identified in a study of T cells in Graves' hyperthyroidism and ophthalmopathy. In its sample, this clonotype was seen many times. The source material, RNA transcripts, was used to amplify TCR beta CDR3 regions. The TCR CDR3 first-round RT-PCR relied on the HTBI primer set. MiXCR, applied by TCRdb to the multiplex PCR reads, yields one record per CDR3 protein. Among 750,000 to 900,000 distinct CDR3 sequences, 35% to 45% were seen once, and the ten largest hold more than 7%. This CDR3 has 13 residues. Germline CDR1 and CDR2: SNHLY and FYNNEI. Between the trimmed V and J ends, which lost 4 bases and 11 bases, there was a span of 12 bases.

Sequencing was carried out using blood. This sequence joins TRBV2 and TRBJ1-6; D gene uncertain. The TCR originated in a man between 18 and 35 years old with Graves' hyperthyroidism. CDR3 sequence: CASSVSTPTPLHF. The CDR3, as DNA: TGTGCCAGCAGTGTAAGCACCCCGACACCCCTCCACTTT.